Below are 28 T cell receptor beta chains sequenced from a single sample in a study of blood T cell repertoires in COVID-19. The method was immunoSEQ multiplex PCR; TCRdb's version includes in-frame clones alone and lacks a portion of them. Among 25,000 to 35,000 clones listed, over 75% were seen once. Source material: peripheral blood. The receptors derive from a man older than 75 with active COVID-19.

V usage is TRBV4-1 and J usage is TRBJ1-2; 7 bases map to TRBD1. The CDR3 loop spans 15 amino acids. Germline V gene sequence: CDR1 MGHRA, CDR2 YSYEKL. Losses at the gene ends were 4 bases for V and 8 bases for J; bases not matched to a gene: 13. The DNA of the CDR3 is TGCGCCAGCAGCCTCGATACAGGGGCCGCTGTCGGCTACACCTTC. This translates into CASSLDTGAAVGYTF.

V and J are TRBV18 and TRBJ1-6; 7 bases map to TRBD1. The CDR3 sequence is 15 residues long. Germline V gene sequence: CDR1 KGHSH, CDR2 LQKENI. The V and J ends lost 3 bases and 8 bases, in that order; junction bases with no gene match: 7. The CDR3 sequence: CASSPGAGGHSPLHF. In DNA form, the CDR3 reads TGTGCCAGCTCACCGGGCGCAGGGGGACATTCACCCCTCCACTTT.

This chain connects TRBV9 to TRBJ1-2, with 9 nucleotides matching TRBD1. Unmatched junction bases numbered 11, after V lost 4 bases and J lost 7 bases. Germline values: CDR1 SGDLS, CDR2 YYNGEE. The CDR3 is 15 amino acids. The CDR3 reads CASSFQDRGGGGYTF. DNA for the CDR3: TGTGCCAGCAGCTTCCAGGACAGGGGTGGTGGTGGCTACACCTTC.

The chain carries TRBV2 and TRBJ2-5, with D uncertain. The germline V and J ends were trimmed by 0 bases and 4 bases, with 9 bases remaining between them. The CDR3 runs to 14 residues. Germline CDR1 reads SNHLY; CDR2 reads FYNNEI. CDR3 residues: CASSEAPGGETQYF. The DNA for the CDR3 is TGTGCCAGCAGTGAAGCCCCGGGTGGAGAGACCCAGTACTTC.

J is TRBJ2-3 and V is TRBV5-1; D remains ambiguous. V was trimmed by 4 bases and J by 0 bases, leaving 15 bases between them. Looked up from germline, CDR1 is SGHRS and CDR2 is YFSETQ. CDR3 length equals 16 residues. The CDR3 is CASSAYSLISTDTQYF. The CDR3 nucleotides read TGCGCCAGCAGCGCCTACTCCCTTATCAGCACAGATACGCAGTATTTT.

The CDR3 nucleotides read TGTGCCAGCAGCCAAACAGGGACCAACTCTGGGGCCAACGTCCTGACTTTC. Protein product: CASSQTGTNSGANVLTF. The chain couples TRBV7-3 to TRBJ2-6, with D perhaps TRBD1 (6 bases). Germline V CDR1 and CDR2: SGHTA, FQGTGA. V lost 5 bases to trimming and J lost 0 bases, with 14 bases between them. CDR3 size: 17 residues.

This clone was counted only a few times. This sequence joins TRBV19 and TRBJ1-6; D is unclear. The CDR3 covers 15 residues. Per the germline V gene, CDR1 is LNHDA and CDR2 is SQIVND (reference sequence). Trimming shortened V by 8 bases and J by 0 bases, and 11 bases separated the two germline ends. The DNA of the CDR3 is TGTGCCAGTGCCCTCAGGTTCTCCTATAATTCACCCCTCCACTTT. It is translated as CASALRFSYNSPLHF.

This rearrangement joins TRBV6-5 to TRBJ2-3, with TRBD2 matching 8 bases. J was trimmed by 5 bases and V by 6 bases; bases with no gene match: 7. The germline V gene encodes CDR1 MNHEY and CDR2 SVGAGI. There are 14 residues in the CDR3. DNA for the CDR3: TGTGCCAGCAGCCGCGGGGGGCTGGGAGATACGCAGTATTTT. Its protein is CASSRGGLGDTQYF.

The rearrangement links TRBV19 to TRBJ2-5; 11 nucleotides align to TRBD2. The germline gives CDR1 LNHDA, CDR2 SQIVND (reference sequence). Germline trimming cut 1 base from V and 7 bases from J; bases unmatched to any gene: 5. This CDR3 comprises 15 residues. CDR3 nucleotide sequence: TGTGCCAGTAGTATAGGTTTTGGACTAGCGGGGACCCAGTACTTC. It translates to CASSIGFGLAGTQYF.

This clone appeared a few times. The chain combines TRBV5-3 with TRBJ1-6, with 7 bases identical to TRBD1. TRBV5-3 has ORF status, its function being uncertain. V trimming: 4 bases; J trimming: 14 bases; junction bases outside the gene matches: 12. CDR3 size: 14 residues. The CDR3 is CARSQDRPPLSLHF. The CDR3 coding sequence is TGTGCCAGAAGCCAGGACAGGCCCCCCCTGTCCCTCCACTTT.

CDR3 residues: CASSPVTESMNTEAFF. Here the CDR3 DNA reads TGTGCCAGCTCACCAGTAACAGAGTCCATGAACACTGAAGCTTTCTTT. The chain couples TRBV18 to TRBJ1-1; unclear D gene. V lost 2 bases and J 0 bases, leaving 13 bases between the germline ends. This CDR3 comprises 16 residues. Germline CDR1 KGHSH, CDR2 LQKENI.

V is TRBV7-8 and J is TRBJ2-5, with a weak D call TRBD2 (5 bases). Trimming stripped 3 bases from V and 13 bases from J, with 21 bases between. Germline CDR1 and CDR2: SGHVS and FQNEAQ. This CDR3 is built from 14 residues. The CDR3 here is CASSFSPRRGFRYF. DNA of the CDR3: TGTGCCAGCAGCTTTTCGCCTAGACGGGGTTTTCGGTACTTC.

The rearrangement uses TRBV5-1 and TRBJ2-3, with 10 nucleotides matching TRBD2. The CDR3 covers 16 residues. CDR1 SGHRS and CDR2 YFSETQ come from the germline V gene. J gave up 5 bases and V 0 bases, and 6 bases lay outside the gene matches. The CDR3 DNA follows: TGCGCCAGCAGCTTGGTTAGCGGGGGGCAGGTAGATACGCAGTATTTT. Amino acids: CASSLVSGGQVDTQYF.

This clone was observed once. The V gene is TRBV7-9, the J gene TRBJ2-1, with D possibly being TRBD2 (5 bases). This CDR3 spans 12 amino acids. V was trimmed by 5 bases and J by 7 bases, leaving 9 bases between them. Looked up from germline, CDR1 is SEHNR and CDR2 is FQNEAQ (reference sequence). CDR3 in amino acids: CASSRTLNEQFF. The CDR3 nucleotides are TGTGCCAGCAGCCGGACTCTTAATGAGCAGTTCTTC.

The J gene is TRBJ2-7, the V gene TRBV5-4; 8 nucleotides line up with TRBD1. CDR1 SGHNT and CDR2 YYREEE come from the germline V gene (reference sequence). This CDR3 spans 13 amino acids. Losses at the gene ends were 4 bases for V and 6 bases for J; bases not matched to a gene: 6. CDR3 sequence (DNA): TGTGCCAGCAGCCGGGACAGGAGGGGCGAGCAGTACTTC. This codes for CASSRDRRGEQYF.

The chain joins TRBV28 to TRBJ2-3; 10 bases map to TRBD2. This CDR3 spans 15 amino acids. V lost 10 bases and J lost 5; bases outside the gene matches: 12. Germline assignment: CDR1 MDHEN and CDR2 SYDVKM. The CDR3: CATDERGGVVDTQYF. The CDR3 DNA reads TGTGCCACCGATGAGCGGGGGGGTGTAGTAGATACGCAGTATTTT.

This clone was seen only a few times. This sequence joins TRBV19 and TRBJ2-7, with unresolved D. Germline-derived CDR1 and CDR2 are LNHDA and SQIVND (reference sequence). The CDR3 runs 14 residues. Trimming left V 7 bases short and J 6 bases short, with 19 bases between. CDR3 DNA: TGTGCCAGTAAGCCCCATCCTGCAAGCGTCGAGCAGTACTTC. Its protein product is CASKPHPASVEQYF.

The chain recombines TRBV20-1 with TRBJ2-3; the D gene is possibly TRBD1 (5 bases). Per germline, CDR1 DFQATT and CDR2 SNEGSKA (reference sequence). The CDR3 extends over 13 amino acids. The ends were cut back, 3 bases at V and 11 bases at J, with 18 bases in the middle. CDR3: CSASETAPTRQYF. The CDR3 bases are TGCAGTGCTAGTGAGACAGCCCCGACCCGGCAGTATTTT.

The rearrangement joins TRBV7-7 to TRBJ2-7; 7 bases fit TRBD1. CDR1 is SSHAT and CDR2 is FNYEAQ in the germline V gene (reference sequence). The CDR3 extends over 16 amino acids. V lost 2 bases to trimming and J lost 0 bases; unmatched junction nucleotides: 7. CDR3 amino acids: CASSLKRAGGSYEQYF. CDR3 DNA: TGTGCCAGCAGCTTAAAAAGGGCAGGGGGCTCCTACGAGCAGTACTTC.

The V and J genes are TRBV2 and TRBJ1-1; 8 nucleotides align to TRBD1. J gave up 4 bases and V 7 bases, and 5 bases lay outside the gene matches. The CDR3 covers 13 residues. CDR1 and CDR2 from the germline V gene are SNHLY and FYNNEI. CDR3 nucleotide sequence: TGTGCCAGCACCGGGACAGGTCTCACTGAAGCTTTCTTT. Its translation is CASTGTGLTEAFF.

V is TRBV30 and J is TRBJ1-4, with 8 nucleotides matching TRBD1. Germline CDR1 is GTSNPN and CDR2 is SVGIG (reference sequence). This CDR3 is 13 amino acids long. Germline trimming cut 2 bases from V and 8 bases from J; bases unmatched to any gene: 4. CDR3 DNA: TGTGCCTGGAGTCCCGGGACAGGCGAAAAACTGTTTTTT. Amino acid sequence: CAWSPGTGEKLFF. Variable domain in full (rest from reference TRBV30 and TRBJ1-4): SQTIHQWPATLVQPVGSPLSLECTVEGTSNPNLYWYRQAAGRGLQLLFYSVGIGQISSEVPQNLSASRPQDRQFILSSKKLLLSDSGFYLCAWSPGTGEKLFFGSGTQLSVL.

This clone was counted once. The J gene is TRBJ2-5, the V gene TRBV27, with 8 bases matching TRBD2. CDR3 length equals 15 residues. The V and J ends lost 3 bases and 1 base, in that order; junction bases with no gene match: 4. CDR1 and CDR2 from the germline V gene are MNHEY and SMNVEV (reference sequence). The CDR3 spells CASSFGRGVQETQYF. Here the CDR3 DNA reads TGTGCCAGCAGTTTCGGGCGGGGGGTCCAAGAGACCCAGTACTTC.

This clone is categorized as medium-sized. The chain has TRBV10-3 and TRBJ2-7, with 8 bases aligning to TRBD2. This CDR3 has 18 amino acids. After removal of 0 bases from V and 2 bases from J, the junction contained 12 bases not matched to a gene. Germline V lookup: CDR1 ENHRY, CDR2 SYGVKD. CDR3 coding DNA: TGTGCCATCAGTGAGTCTCGGTCCCCCGCGGGGGGCCCCTACGAGCAGTACTTC. This gives the protein CAISESRSPAGGPYEQYF.

J is TRBJ2-3 and V is TRBV10-3; possible D gene TRBD2, 6 bases. This CDR3 comprises 16 residues. The germline gives CDR1 ENHRY, CDR2 SYGVKD. The germline V and J ends were trimmed by 7 bases and 0 bases, with 17 bases remaining between them. CDR3 nucleotide sequence: TGTGCCATCACCGCGGGGAGCGGGTTAAGCACAGATACGCAGTATTTT. Protein sequence: CAITAGSGLSTDTQYF.

To note about this clone: A read error may produce the germline difference seen at one junction end. The chain joins TRBV7-9 to TRBJ1-5; TRBD1 matches at 8 bases. The length of the CDR3 is 14 residues. Looked up from germline, CDR1 is SEHNR and CDR2 is FQNEAQ (reference sequence). The CDR3 coding sequence is TGTGCCAGCAGCCGTGGGACAGGCAATGAGCCCCAGCATTTT. It translates to CASSRGTGNEPQHF.

This chain links TRBV18 with TRBJ1-4, with 8 nucleotides matching TRBD1. The trim removed 4 bases at V and 6 bases at J, leaving 10 bases unmatched. Germline assignment: CDR1 KGHSH and CDR2 LQKENI. This CDR3 is built from 16 residues. This CDR3 is CASSRSQGAGDEKLFF. CDR3 coding DNA: TGTGCCAGCTCACGATCTCAGGGGGCTGGAGATGAAAAACTGTTTTTT.

The chain couples TRBV6-6 to TRBJ1-2; D may be TRBD1 (6 bases). V dropped 5 bases and J dropped 1 base, with 14 bases sitting between them. Per the germline V gene, CDR1 is MNHNY and CDR2 is SVGAGI (reference sequence). CDR3 length: 15 amino acids. This chain's CDR3 is CASSKQGALNYGYTF. CDR3 DNA: TGTGCCAGCAGTAAACAGGGAGCTCTTAACTATGGCTACACCTTC.

The gene calls are TRBV6-1 and TRBJ2-2; TRBD1 matches 8 bases. The V segment lost 2 bases and the J segment 6 bases; nucleotides outside the gene matches: 5. The CDR3 covers 15 residues. Per germline, CDR1 MNHNS and CDR2 SASEGT. The CDR3 sequence is CASSETGGSAGELFF. CDR3 nucleotide sequence: TGTGCCAGCAGTGAAACAGGGGGTTCGGCCGGGGAGCTGTTTTTT.